This TCR beta chain was observed in a study of T-cell memory formation after mild COVID-19. TCRdb redid the calling of the 5' RACE reads with MiXCR, one entry per CDR3 protein. The sample includes 150,000 to 200,000 distinct CDR3 sequences, around 10% of them seen just once. This clonotype was observed a few times. Sequenced input: PBMCs or a T cell subset sorted from them (not recorded which). The clonotype originates from a man aged 18 to 30 who had mild COVID-19 (a few samples of this study predate the infection). Cell type and time point are not known.

The CDR3: CASSSASGGVYEQYF. The DNA for the CDR3 is TGTGCCAGCAGCTCCGCTAGCGGGGGGGTCTACGAGCAGTACTTC. The chain employs TRBV7-3 and TRBJ2-7; 12 bases match TRBD2. CDR1 and CDR2 from the germline V gene are SGHTA and FQGTGA. The CDR3 contains 15 residues. V was pared by 4 bases and J by 3 bases, with 4 bases of the junction left unmatched.